The present TCR beta chain was sequenced within a study of siplizumab effects on memory and regulatory T cells. Study results and caveats: Just a small share of alloreactive clones was traced back to unstimulated subsets. Naive T cell populations appeared to exhibit greater diversity than memory cells and appeared to be major alloresponse contributors.

Remarks on this clone: Its target is not known.

TCRdb's copy holds only in-frame clones and misses some; the assay was immunoSEQ multiplex PCR. The sample records more than 75,000 clones, approximately 93% being singletons. The germline CDR1 and CDR2 sequences are LNHNV and YYDKDF (reference sequence). CDR3 length equals 15 residues. Trimming removed 5 bases from V and 9 bases from J, with 17 bases in between. This clonotype was sampled from a human donor in good health. The rearrangement joins TRBV15 to TRBJ2-6; no clear D gene. Input material: CD8+ T cells sorted from blood. The CDR3 DNA is TGTGCCACCAGCCCAACACACTCTGGGATCAACGTCCTGACTTTC. It translates to CATSPTHSGINVLTF.